This T cell receptor (beta chain) comes out of a study of tumor T cells in aggressive B-cell lymphoma (TCRdb year 2017). Deletion took 8 bases off V and 0 bases off J, with a span of 10 bases between the germline ends. From cysteine to phenylalanine, the CDR3 is 14 amino acids long. The read is trimmed to its CDR3 DNA, 42 bases read in frame from base 1. CDR1 SNHLY and CDR2 FYNNEI were looked up in the germline V gene. Libraries were built with the immunoSEQ multiplex PCR assay. Entries here come from immuneACCESS through TCRdb and include only in-frame sequences with V and J called. Some clones fail to appear in such tables; in the studies checked, an unresolved V gene covers under half of the shortfall, and the cause of the remainder is unknown. The sample profile shows about a thousand clones; 88% of them were found once. The ten largest clones take up nearly 8.5% of the sample. A word on this clone: Its recognized antigen is unknown. No per-base quality is available; no much larger clone lies one base away.

Input material: tumor tissue. The clonotype originates from an adult with diffuse large B cell lymphoma. Here the chain combines TRBV2 and TRBJ2-2; a confident D gene designation cannot be given. The nucleotides are TGTGCCAGCGCGACACCCGCGAACACCGGGGAGCTGTTTTTT. This sequence encodes CASATPANTGELFF.